The 17 T cell receptor beta chains reported below all come from one sample, sequenced in a study of T-cell reconstitution after alpha-beta-depleted transplantation in children. Unique molecular identifiers were used to barcode this TCRbeta library. From the PCR reads, TCRdb called clonotypes with MiXCR, one entry per CDR3 protein. This table holds around 530,000 distinct CDR3 sequences, 32% found once. The material sequenced was PBMCs from the stem cell graft donor, taken from the stem cell graft. All receptors derive from a human donor who donated a stem cell graft to a child with aplastic anemia.

The rearrangement joins TRBV24-1 to TRBJ1-2; 7 bases are shared with TRBD1. The CDR3 totals 14 residues. The V gene end was trimmed by 2 bases and the J gene end by 4 bases; junction bases not matched to a gene: 3. Germline V gene sequence: CDR1 KGHDR, CDR2 SFDVKD. The CDR3 DNA is TGTGCCACCAGTGATTCCGGGACAGCCTATGGCTACACCTTC. Its translation: CATSDSGTAYGYTF.

V gene TRBV7-9 combines with J gene TRBJ2-1, with D maybe TRBD2 (6 bases). CDR3 length: 16 residues. Germline CDR1 is SEHNR and CDR2 is FQNEAQ (reference sequence). V was trimmed by 2 bases and J by 7 bases, leaving 18 bases between them. CDR3 in amino acids: CASSLKVASEVNEQFF. CDR3 coding DNA: TGTGCCAGCAGCTTAAAGGTCGCTAGCGAAGTAAATGAGCAGTTCTTC.

This sequence joins TRBV20-1 and TRBJ2-1; 8 bases align to TRBD2. This CDR3 is 18 amino acids long. Germline trimming cut 6 bases from V and 0 bases from J; bases unmatched to any gene: 16. In germline, CDR1 is DFQATT, CDR2 SNEGSKA (reference sequence). The CDR3 DNA sequence: TGCAGTGCCTCCCCCAGAATGGAGCGGGAGAGCTCCTACAATGAGCAGTTCTTC. It encodes CSASPRMERESSYNEQFF.

On this clonotype: The junction departs from the called germline gene at one end, perhaps through a read error. This sequence joins TRBV11-1 and TRBJ2-1, with D possibly matching TRBD2 (6 bases). The CDR3 covers 14 residues. Looked up from germline, CDR1 is SGHAT and CDR2 is FQDESV (reference sequence). This CDR3 reads CASSNRDSNNEQFF. The CDR3 nucleotides are TGTGCCAGCAGCAACCGGGACTCCAACAATGAGCAGTTCTTC.

This clonotype was found once. This chain uses TRBV29-1 with TRBJ1-2; no clear D. V lost 6 bases to trimming and J lost 2 bases, with 10 bases between them. The CDR3 is made up of 12 amino acids. The germline gives CDR1 SQVTM, CDR2 ANQGSEA. CDR3 bases: TGCAGCGTGGGAATGGCAAACTATGGCTACACCTTC. It yields the protein CSVGMANYGYTF.

The chain uses TRBV6-5 and TRBJ2-5; D remains ambiguous. Trimming shortened V by 2 bases and J by 1 base, and 8 bases separated the two germline ends. This CDR3 is 14 amino acids long. Germline-derived CDR1 and CDR2 are MNHEY and SVGAGI. The CDR3 region is CASSYPDTQETQYF. CDR3 nucleotide sequence: TGTGCCAGCAGTTACCCAGACACCCAAGAGACCCAGTACTTC.

The V call is TRBV29-1, the J call TRBJ2-3; tentatively, D is TRBD1 (5 bases). Trimming cost V 6 bases and J 4 bases, with 14 bases left between them. This CDR3 comprises 13 residues. Per the germline V gene, CDR1 is SQVTM and CDR2 is ANQGSEA. CDR3 sequence: CSVEWGFADTQYF. In DNA, the CDR3 is TGCAGCGTGGAATGGGGCTTTGCAGATACGCAGTATTTT.

The rearrangement joins TRBV6-1 to TRBJ2-7, with 13 bases fitting TRBD2. Germline CDR1 reads MNHNS; CDR2 reads SASEGT. J lost 6 bases, V lost 8 bases, and 7 bases had no gene match. The CDR3 has 14 amino acids. The CDR3 protein is CASRTSGSGREQYF. In nucleotides, the CDR3 is TGTGCCAGCCGGACTAGCGGGAGTGGGCGCGAGCAGTACTTC.

This clonotype was seen a handful of times. This rearrangement joins TRBV12-3 or TRBV12-4 to TRBJ2-1; 10 bases map to TRBD2. Trimming cost V 6 bases and J 5 bases; bases outside gene matches: 10. The length of the CDR3 is 16 residues. The CDR3 region is CASSRAGLARDNEQFF. CDR3 in DNA: TGTGCCAGCAGCAGAGCGGGACTAGCGAGAGACAATGAGCAGTTCTTC.

This clonotype was observed a handful of times. The chain combines TRBV6-1 with TRBJ2-5; D perhaps matches TRBD1 (6 bases). Trimming took 6 bases from V and 4 from J, leaving 15 bases between them. Germline loops: CDR1 MNHNS, CDR2 SASEGT. This CDR3 spans 14 amino acids. The CDR3: CASRGAMRGETQYF. The CDR3 DNA sequence: TGTGCCAGCAGGGGGGCCATGAGGGGAGAGACCCAGTACTTC.

This chain links TRBV20-1 with TRBJ2-5, with 10 nucleotides matching TRBD2. The CDR3 consists of 18 residues. Unmatched junction bases numbered 15, after V lost 0 bases and J lost 5 bases. The V gene's germline CDR1 is DFQATT and CDR2 SNEGSKA (reference sequence). CDR3 nucleotide sequence: TGCAGTGCTAGAGATTTCCTAGCGGGAGATGGCCTATGGGAGACCCAGTACTTC. It is translated as CSARDFLAGDGLWETQYF.

This sequence joins TRBV6-2 or TRBV6-3 and TRBJ2-1, with D unclear. V was clipped by 10 bases and J by 0 bases, with 13 bases between them. The germline V gene encodes CDR1 MNHEY and CDR2 SVGEGT. This CDR3 contains 14 residues. The DNA of the CDR3 is TGTGCCACCACAAAGGAGTTCTCCTACAATGAGCAGTTCTTC. Amino acid sequence: CATTKEFSYNEQFF.

V and J are TRBV18 and TRBJ1-2; no reliable D call. CDR1 is KGHSH, CDR2 LQKENI, per germline. V lost 6 bases to trimming and J lost 4 bases, with 21 bases between them. The CDR3 contains 16 residues. The CDR3 sequence: CASSHTKQPNAYGYTF. The CDR3 nucleotides read TGTGCCAGCTCCCACACAAAACAGCCGAATGCCTATGGCTACACCTTC.

This clonotype showed up just once. V usage is TRBV6-2 or TRBV6-3 and J usage is TRBJ2-1, with 15 bases matching TRBD2. The CDR3 totals 14 residues. Germline V gene lookup returns CDR1 MNHEY and CDR2 SVGEGT. J lost 8 bases, V lost 6 bases, and 2 bases had no gene match. CDR3 nucleotide sequence: TGTGCCAGCAGGGGACTAGCGGGAGGCGATGAGCAGTTCTTC. This translates into CASRGLAGGDEQFF.

In its sample, this clonotype was seen once. The rearrangement joins TRBV11-2 to TRBJ2-7; tentatively, D is TRBD1 or TRBD2 (5 bases each). Germline assignment: CDR1 SGHAT and CDR2 FQNNGV. The germline V and J ends were trimmed by 3 bases and 6 bases, with 12 bases remaining between them. This CDR3 contains 13 residues. As DNA, the CDR3 is TGTGCCAGCAGCTTTAAAGCAGGGAGCGAGCAGTACGTC. Translating gives CASSFKAGSEQYV.

This clonotype was counted a few times. This chain joins TRBV5-5 and TRBJ1-5; unclear D gene. V lost 3 bases and J lost 7, with 20 bases in between. The CDR3 extends over 16 amino acids. CDR1 SGHKS and CDR2 YYEKEE come from the germline V gene (reference sequence). Here the CDR3 DNA reads TGTGCCAGCAGCTCCCTAGCTGACACCTCAAGGCAGCCCCAGCATTTT. The encoded protein is CASSSLADTSRQPQHF. The full variable domain, with the rest looked up from reference TRBV5-5 and TRBJ1-5, is DAGVTQSPTHLIKTRGQQVTLRCSPISGHKSVSWYQQVLGQGPQFIFQYYEKEERGRGNFPDRFSARQFPNYSSELNVNALLLGDSALYLCASSSLADTSRQPQHFGDGTRLSIL.

The genes are TRBV6-1 and TRBJ2-6; D may correspond to TRBD1 or TRBD2 (6 bases each). Trimming left V 7 bases short and J 3 bases short, with 16 bases between. This CDR3 is built from 16 residues. Germline-derived CDR1 and CDR2 are MNHNS and SASEGT. CDR3 sequence reads: CASTSRGEFGANVLTF. The CDR3 nucleotides read TGTGCCAGCACCTCAAGGGGGGAGTTTGGGGCCAACGTCCTGACTTTC.